Below, 3 T cell receptor beta chains from the same sample are listed, as sequenced in a study of blood T cell repertoires in COVID-19. Method: immunoSEQ multiplex PCR; TCRdb's copy keeps in-frame clones and lacks some. Counted here are 200,000 to 300,000 clones, about 91% occurring once; the ten biggest clones make up 2.6%. Sequenced input: peripheral blood. These receptors all come from a person aged 18 to 30 with COVID-19, enrolled during active disease.

This chain joins TRBV24-1 and TRBJ2-7; tentatively, D is TRBD1 (6 bases). V lost 3 bases and J 9 bases, leaving 14 bases between the germline ends. CDR1 and CDR2 from the germline V gene are KGHDR and SFDVKD. There are 13 residues in the CDR3. The CDR3: CATSDEGQSRQYF. The CDR3 DNA follows: TGTGCCACCAGTGATGAAGGACAGTCCCGGCAGTACTTC.

V usage is TRBV2 and J usage is TRBJ2-3; D gene ambiguous. CDR1 is SNHLY, CDR2 FYNNEI, per germline. Trimming cost V 6 bases and J 0 bases, with 4 bases left between them. The CDR3 extends over 12 amino acids. CDR3 nucleotide sequence: TGTGCCAGCAGCCCTAGCACAGATACGCAGTATTTT. As protein: CASSPSTDTQYF.

In this sample, this clone turned up a few times. V and J are TRBV13 and TRBJ1-2; TRBD1 is a possible D gene (6 bases). The CDR3 sequence is 15 residues long. The V gene's germline CDR1 is PRHDT and CDR2 FYEKMQ (reference sequence). Between the trimmed V and J ends, which lost 3 bases and 5 bases, there was a span of 16 bases. CDR3 bases: TGTGCCAGCAGCTTGGGGACACCCGGGCCGTATGGCTACACCTTC. Protein: CASSLGTPGPYGYTF.